Presented here are 13 T cell receptor beta chains from one specimen sequenced in a study of blood T cell repertoires in COVID-19. Clones were sequenced by immunoSEQ multiplex PCR, and TCRdb holds only the in-frame ones, with some missing. The data show under 150,000 clones, with around 76% seen just once and roughly 4.2% held by the top ten. What was sequenced was peripheral blood. All receptors come from a man in his 60s with acute or convalescent COVID-19.

In the case of this clone: The same CDR3 arises from other DNA sequences in this sample as well. In DNA form, the CDR3 reads TGTGCCACGTCCTCTAGCGGGGGGACAGATACGCAGTATTTT. It is translated as CATSSSGGTDTQYF. This chain connects TRBV15 to TRBJ2-3, with TRBD2 identical over 11 bases. This CDR3 has 14 amino acids. The ends lost 9 bases at V and 3 bases at J; junction bases unmatched: 5. Germline CDR1 LNHNV, CDR2 YYDKDF (reference sequence).

The chain employs TRBV4-2 and TRBJ2-7; TRBD2 aligns across 12 bases. The germline V gene encodes CDR1 LGHNA and CDR2 YNFKEQ. V was clipped by 5 bases and J by 0 bases; unmatched bases: 2. The CDR3 covers 15 residues. CDR3 in amino acids: CASSSTSGSSYEQYF. In DNA form, the CDR3 reads TGTGCCAGCAGCTCGACTAGCGGGAGCTCCTACGAGCAGTACTTC.

CDR3 DNA sequence: TGCGCCAGCAGCTGGCAGGGAGGGAATGAGCAGTTCTTC. Protein: CASSWQGGNEQFF. The chain combines TRBV5-1 with TRBJ2-1; TRBD2 aligns across 7 bases. V was pared by 3 bases and J by 7 bases, with 4 bases of the junction left unmatched. The CDR3 extends over 13 amino acids. Germline V CDR1 and CDR2: SGHRS, YFSETQ. Supplemented by reference TRBV5-1 and TRBJ2-1, the full variable domain reads KAGVTQTPRYLIKTRGQQVTLSCSPISGHRSVSWYQQTPGQGLQFLFEYFSETQRNKGNFPGRFSGRQFSNSRSEMNVSTLELGDSALYLCASSWQGGNEQFFGPGTRLTVL.

The chain uses TRBV11-3 and TRBJ2-1, with 8 bases that match TRBD1. This CDR3 has 15 amino acids. Per germline, CDR1 SGHNT and CDR2 YENEEA. V was clipped by 6 bases and J by 4 bases; unmatched bases: 8. As DNA, the CDR3 is TGTGCCAGCAGTTCGGGGACAGGACTGTACAATGAGCAGTTCTTC. Amino acids: CASSSGTGLYNEQFF.

The V and J genes are TRBV2 and TRBJ2-6; 10 positions match TRBD1. The germline gives CDR1 SNHLY, CDR2 FYNNEI. The CDR3 has 15 amino acids. Unmatched junction bases numbered 2, after V lost 6 bases and J lost 3 bases. In nucleotides, the CDR3 is TGTGCCAGCAGGACAGGGGGCGGTGGGGCCAACGTCCTGACTTTC. It encodes CASRTGGGGANVLTF.

For the CDR3, the DNA is TGCAGCGTCGGGGGGGGACAGGGGATGGCCTACGAGCAGTACTTC. Protein sequence: CSVGGGQGMAYEQYF. This chain uses TRBV29-1 with TRBJ2-7; 10 positions agree with TRBD1. Germline V CDR1 and CDR2: SQVTM, ANQGSEA. The CDR3 is 15 amino acids. The V gene end was trimmed by 6 bases and the J gene end by 2 bases; junction bases not matched to a gene: 10.

This chain links TRBV11-3 with TRBJ2-3; a possible D gene is TRBD2 (6 bases). Germline CDR1 and CDR2: SGHNT and YENEEA. CDR3 length: 16 residues. Deletions cut 1 base from V and 9 bases from J, with 20 bases between. CDR3 bases: TGTGCCAGCAGCTTAGTGACGGCGGGAAAGAGGGTGACGCAGTATTTT. It yields the protein CASSLVTAGKRVTQYF. Complete variable domain (other parts from reference TRBV11-3 and TRBJ2-3): EAGVVQSPRYKIIEKKQPVAFWCNPISGHNTLYWYLQNLGQGPELLIRYENEEAVDDSQLPKDRFSAERLKGVDSTLKIQPAELGDSAVYLCASSLVTAGKRVTQYFGPGTRLTVL.

This chain uses TRBV4-1 with TRBJ2-1; 11 positions match TRBD2. The CDR3 loop spans 20 amino acids. V shed 0 bases and J 7 bases; nucleotides not matched to a gene: 17. The germline gives CDR1 MGHRA, CDR2 YSYEKL. The CDR3 DNA is TGCGCCAGCAGCCAAGATTCGAAGGAGGCTAGCGGGAGGATTACAAATGAGCAGTTCTTC. Translating it yields CASSQDSKEASGRITNEQFF.

The V and J genes are TRBV11-2 and TRBJ2-5; 13 bases agree with TRBD2. The germline V gene has CDR1 SGHAT and CDR2 FQNNGV. The junction had 6 bases not matched to a gene; V was cut back by 6 bases and J by 5 bases. The CDR3 runs 15 residues. Here the CDR3 DNA reads TGTGCCAGCAGGGAGACTAGCGGGGGGTTGGAGACCCAGTACTTC. It is translated as CASRETSGGLETQYF.

V is TRBV27 and J is TRBJ2-1, with D perhaps TRBD2 (6 bases). The CDR3 consists of 15 residues. Germline assignment: CDR1 MNHEY and CDR2 SMNVEV (reference sequence). V dropped 7 bases and J dropped 0 bases, with 13 bases sitting between them. DNA of the CDR3: TGTGCCAGCACCTTGTCCGGGAGCTCCTACAATGAGCAGTTCTTC. Protein product: CASTLSGSSYNEQFF.

This sequence joins TRBV2 and TRBJ2-5; 8 bases agree with TRBD2. CDR1 and CDR2 (germline): SNHLY, FYNNEI. The CDR3 has 15 amino acids. V dropped 5 bases and J dropped 7; count of bases not matched to a gene: 12. CDR3 in DNA: TGTGCCAGCAGTAGGGGAGCGGGAGAATTGGCGACCCAGTACTTC. Translating gives CASSRGAGELATQYF.

The chain uses TRBV10-3 and TRBJ1-1, with D perhaps matching TRBD1 (5 bases). Germline CDR1 ENHRY, CDR2 SYGVKD. The CDR3 loop spans 16 amino acids. V was pared by 0 bases and J by 0 bases, with 11 bases between. The CDR3, as DNA: TGTGCCATCAGTGAGTCGGGGGGGGGAGTGAACACTGAAGCTTTCTTT. This codes for CAISESGGGVNTEAFF.

The chain carries TRBV5-4 and TRBJ2-7, with D possibly matching TRBD2 (5 bases). Germline loops: CDR1 SGHNT, CDR2 YYREEE (reference sequence). V was pared by 4 bases and J by 0 bases, with 5 bases between. The CDR3 runs to 12 residues. For the CDR3, the DNA is TGTGCCAGCAGCCGGGACTCCTACGAGCAGTACTTC. Its protein product is CASSRDSYEQYF. The whole variable domain, remainder taken from reference TRBV5-4 and TRBJ2-7, is ETGVTQSPTHLIKTRGQQVTLRCSSQSGHNTVSWYQQALGQGPQFIFQYYREEENGRGNFPPRFSGLQFPNYSSELNVNALELDDSALYLCASSRDSYEQYFGPGTRLTVT.